This is a list of T cell receptor beta chains from one sample in a study of blood T cells in healthy people across ages. TCRdb reanalysed the 5' RACE reads using MiXCR and keeps one entry per CDR3 protein. The sample holds 1.5 million or so distinct CDR3 sequences, 40% to 45% seen once. Sequencing was performed on blood. These receptors were obtained from a woman younger than 35 in good health. CDR3s include the opening cysteine and the closing phenylalanine or tryptophan. The D gene is left open where the match is weak. Not all rows give a size; the values are once, few, many and, for expanded clones, a class.

cdr3_nt cdr3_aa j_call v_call d_call clone_size
TGCAGTGCTAGAGAGGGTAGGCCTCAGTCCTACAATGAGCAGTTCTTC CSAREGRPQSYNEQFF TRBJ2-1 TRBV20-1 NA NA
TGCGCCAGCAGCTTCGTGCCGGGACAGGGTCGTGGTAATGAAAAACTGTTTTTT CASSFVPGQGRGNEKLFF TRBJ1-4 TRBV5-1 TRBD1 NA
TGTGCCAGCTGCGCTATAGGCCTTCGTCAGCCCCAGCATTTT CASCAIGLRQPQHF TRBJ1-5 TRBV2 NA NA
TGTGCCAGCAGCCACCTGGACAGAGCTAACTATGGCTACACCTTC CASSHLDRANYGYTF TRBJ1-2 TRBV5-5 NA NA
TGTGCCACCAGTGATAGGGGGCAGTCCTACAATGAGCAGTACTTC CATSDRGQSYNEQYF TRBJ2-7 TRBV24-1 TRBD1 NA
TGTGCCAGCAGCTTAAGCGTTTGGACTAGCGGGGGGGAGGAGACCCAGTACTTC CASSLSVWTSGGEETQYF TRBJ2-5 TRBV13 TRBD2 NA
TGTGCCAGCAGCCCCTTTCCGGGACTTTACCGCACAGATACGCAGTATTTT CASSPFPGLYRTDTQYF TRBJ2-3 TRBV7-2 NA few
TGCACCACTCAGGGGGCCACTGAAGCTTTCTTT CTTQGATEAFF TRBJ1-1 TRBV29-1 TRBD1 NA
TGTGCCAGCAGACACCCGGGCACTGGTAATTCACCCCTCCACTTT CASRHPGTGNSPLHF TRBJ1-6 TRBV5-5 NA NA
TGTGCCAGCAGTTTATCTTACAGAGAGACCCAGTACTTC CASSLSYRETQYF TRBJ2-5 TRBV27 NA NA
TGTGCCAGCAGCTTAAATTCGCGGGTGAGCTCCTACAATGAGCAGTTCTTC CASSLNSRVSSYNEQFF TRBJ2-1 TRBV7-2 NA NA
TGCGCCAGCAGCCAAGATTCGGGAGGGCCTGCAGATACGCAGTATTTT CASSQDSGGPADTQYF TRBJ2-3 TRBV4-3 TRBD2 NA
TGTGCCAGCAGTTTAATCCTAGCTGGGTATGAGCAGTACTTC CASSLILAGYEQYF TRBJ2-7 TRBV12-3/TRBV12-4 NA few
TGCAGTGCTAGACCCTTGGAAGAGACCCAGTACTTC CSARPLEETQYF TRBJ2-5 TRBV20-1 NA NA
TGTGCCAGCAGTGAAGCTGGTGGGGGGTACTACGAGCAGTACTTC CASSEAGGGYYEQYF TRBJ2-7 TRBV6-1 NA NA
TGCAGTGCTAGTGGCGGCGGGGGATTTTATCAGCCCCAGCATTTT CSASGGGGFYQPQHF TRBJ1-5 TRBV20-1 NA once
TGCAGTGCCGAGGACGATAGCAATCAGCCCCAGCATTTT CSAEDDSNQPQHF TRBJ1-5 TRBV20-1 NA few
TGTGCCAGCAGTTTAGGGGGGGCCGACAATGAGCAGTTCTTC CASSLGGADNEQFF TRBJ2-1 TRBV12-3/TRBV12-4 NA NA
TGTGCCAGCAGTTACGGGGAGGGAGGATTCTCCTATAATTCACCCCTCCACTTT CASSYGEGGFSYNSPLHF TRBJ1-6 TRBV6-5 NA few
TGCAGTGCTAGAGTCCGGCGGTTCAATGGGCAGTTCTTC CSARVRRFNGQFF TRBJ2-1 TRBV20-1 NA NA
TGCAGTGCTAGAGGACTAGCGGGGGGCCATTACAATGAGCAGTTCTTC CSARGLAGGHYNEQFF TRBJ2-1 TRBV20-1 TRBD2 NA
TGTGCCAGTAGTCCGAGCTTAAACGGACCCGCTGACGAGCAGTACTTC CASSPSLNGPADEQYF TRBJ2-7 TRBV19 NA NA
TGCAGTGCTAGAGATCCCATACAGGGCAACACCGGGGAGCTGTTTTTT CSARDPIQGNTGELFF TRBJ2-2 TRBV20-1 NA NA
TGCAGCGTTGCGTCGCCTAGCGCTGACTCCTACGAGCAGTACTTC CSVASPSADSYEQYF TRBJ2-7 TRBV29-1 NA NA